This T cell receptor beta chain derives from a study of blood T cell repertoires in COVID-19. Across the study: T cells, B-cell-depleted T cells, or PBMCs supplied cDNA or gDNA.

Trimming cost V 3 bases and J 0 bases; bases outside gene matches: 5. Germline V gene lookup returns CDR1 MNHEY and CDR2 SMNVEV (reference sequence). The CDR3 has 16 residues. The authors' processing: Reference gene primers were amplified, and this amplification served to estimate nucleated cell counts. The method was immunoSEQ multiplex PCR; TCRdb's version includes in-frame clones alone and lacks a portion of them. For V, J and clone size, that table is used; D and trimming come from the DNA. The sample has under 200,000 clones; just under 90% are singletons. Sequences were obtained from peripheral blood. This clonotype originated in a man aged 18 to 29 with active or convalescent COVID-19. V is TRBV27 and J is TRBJ2-3; 8 bases map to TRBD2. CDR3: CASSFQREWSTDTQYF. For the CDR3, the DNA is TGTGCCAGCAGTTTCCAGCGGGAGTGGAGCACAGATACGCAGTATTTT.